What follows are 27 T cell receptor beta chains derived from one specimen sequenced in a study of blood T cell repertoires in COVID-19 (dated by TCRdb to the early 2020s). Preparation of the library involved the immunoSEQ multiplex PCR assay. Not all clones reach the TCRdb copy of this immuneACCESS table, which keeps in-frame sequences only. Checked studies attribute under half of the gap to unresolved V genes and leave the rest unexplained. This sample has under 250,000 clones in its table, and about 82% of those were observed once. Jointly, the top ten make up approximately 6% of the sample. Sequencing was carried out using peripheral blood. The receptors shown here come from a woman older than 75 with COVID-19, enrolled during active disease.

The chain combines TRBV27 with TRBJ2-2, with 8 bases matching TRBD2. Germline CDR1 is MNHEY and CDR2 is SMNVEV (reference sequence). This CDR3 is 14 amino acids long. With V trimmed by 10 bases and J by 1 base, 5 bases remained unmatched. CDR3 nucleotide sequence: TGTGCCACCTCCGGGACTAGGAACACCGGGGAGCTGTTTTTT. Translation gives CATSGTRNTGELFF.

The CDR3 region is CASSIDQLAGSVRETQYF. The CDR3 region has the DNA TGTGCCAGTAGTATAGATCAACTAGCGGGGTCTGTCCGGGAGACCCAGTACTTC. The V and J genes are TRBV19 and TRBJ2-5; 10 bases map to TRBD2. V shed 0 bases and J 5 bases; nucleotides not matched to a gene: 12. Germline V lookup: CDR1 LNHDA, CDR2 SQIVND (reference sequence). The CDR3 has 18 amino acids.

V is TRBV10-3 and J is TRBJ2-3; perhaps TRBD1 as D (5 bases). Germline V gene sequence: CDR1 ENHRY, CDR2 SYGVKD. Trimming cost V 2 bases and J 4 bases, with 7 bases left between them. The CDR3 covers 13 residues. The CDR3 is CAISEVRADTQYF. The CDR3 DNA reads TGTGCCATCAGTGAGGTCAGGGCAGATACGCAGTATTTT.

As to this clone: One end of the junction varies from germline; a read error may be responsible. This chain uses TRBV12-3 or TRBV12-4 with TRBJ2-7; 8 bases match TRBD1. The CDR3 extends over 13 amino acids. CDR3 amino acids: CASSRNGGADRGF. As DNA, the CDR3 is TGTGCCAGCAGTCGTAACGGAGGGGCTGACAGGGGCTTC.

V is TRBV3-1 (or the pseudogene TRBV3-2) and J is TRBJ1-4, with 7 bases matching TRBD1. Germline V gives CDR1 LGHDT, CDR2 YNNKEL (reference sequence). Trimming at V came to 4 bases and at J to 5 bases, leaving 7 bases not matched to a gene. This CDR3 has 15 residues. CDR3 protein: CASSRLGTENEKLFF. The CDR3 nucleotides are TGTGCCAGCAGCCGCCTCGGGACAGAAAATGAAAAACTGTTTTTT.

V and J are TRBV7-2 and TRBJ2-1; 7 bases map to TRBD1. The CDR3 loop spans 12 amino acids. Germline V CDR1 and CDR2: SGHTA, FQGNSA. V lost 4 bases, J lost 8 bases, and 2 bases stayed unmatched. The CDR3 DNA reads as TGTGCCAGCAGCTCACAGGGGTATGAGCAGTTCTTC. This translates into CASSSQGYEQFF.

The V and J genes are TRBV28 and TRBJ1-3, with unresolved D. The CDR3 totals 14 residues. From germline, CDR1 is MDHEN and CDR2 SYDVKM. Trimming shortened V by 6 bases and J by 1 base, and 10 bases separated the two germline ends. CDR3: CASRREASGNTIYF. The CDR3 DNA reads TGTGCCAGCAGAAGAGAGGCGTCTGGAAACACCATATATTTT.

The J gene is TRBJ2-3, the V gene TRBV7-2; 7 positions agree with TRBD2. CDR1 is SGHTA, CDR2 FQGNSA, per germline. This CDR3 is built from 15 residues. Trimming removed 1 base from V and 11 bases from J; junction bases left unmatched: 12. CDR3 protein: CASSLGRFGGGRQYF. The CDR3 DNA sequence: TGTGCCAGCAGCTTAGGTCGGTTCGGCGGGGGAAGGCAGTATTTT.

The V and J genes are TRBV5-1 and TRBJ2-5; D might be TRBD2 (5 bases). V lost 0 bases to trimming and J lost 5 bases, with 11 bases between them. The CDR3 covers 14 residues. Germline V gene data show CDR1 as SGHRS and CDR2 as YFSETQ. For the CDR3, the DNA is TGCGCCAGCAGCTTGGAGGGAAGAGGGGAGACCCAGTACTTC. Translating it yields CASSLEGRGETQYF.

The chain uses TRBV7-9 and TRBJ2-1; 9 nucleotides line up with TRBD2. Per the germline V gene, CDR1 is SEHNR and CDR2 is FQNEAQ (reference sequence). J gave up 2 bases and V 5 bases, and 4 bases lay outside the gene matches. The CDR3 covers 15 residues. The CDR3 DNA reads as TGTGCCAGCAGCCCGCGGGGGGGCCCCTACAATGAGCAGTTCTTC. Protein: CASSPRGGPYNEQFF.

CDR3 nucleotides: TGTGCCAGCAGGCCCGGGAGATACAACACTGAAGCTTTCTTT. Translating it yields CASRPGRYNTEAFF. This chain links TRBV6-6 with TRBJ1-1; no definite D call. Germline assignment: CDR1 MNHNY and CDR2 SVGAGI (reference sequence). The CDR3 has 14 amino acids. The V gene lost 6 bases and the J gene lost 2 bases, with 13 bases spanning the gap.

In the case of this clone: The sample contains more than one DNA sequence encoding this CDR3. The chain has TRBV10-3 and TRBJ1-1, with D uncertain. V was shortened by 5 bases and J by 1 base, with 11 bases between the two germline ends. Germline CDR1 ENHRY, CDR2 SYGVKD. This CDR3 has 14 amino acids. In DNA form, the CDR3 reads TGTGCCATCAGTACGACCGGAGGGAACACTGAAGCTTTCTTT. This gives the protein CAISTTGGNTEAFF.

The V gene is TRBV2, the J gene TRBJ2-7, with TRBD2 matching 7 bases. The CDR3 has 15 amino acids. Germline CDR1 reads SNHLY; CDR2 reads FYNNEI. V was pared by 7 bases and J by 5 bases, with 14 bases of the junction left unmatched. The CDR3 loop reads CASTESEGRVNEQYV. The DNA for the CDR3 is TGTGCCAGCACCGAGTCGGAGGGGAGGGTCAACGAGCAGTACGTC.

The DNA of the CDR3 is TGTGCCAGCTCCACGCGGGGCGGTAGCACTGAAGCTTTCTTT. Translation gives CASSTRGGSTEAFF. This rearrangement joins TRBV18 to TRBJ1-1; D is perhaps TRBD1 (5 bases). V lost 6 bases and J 4 bases, leaving 15 bases between the germline ends. In germline, CDR1 is KGHSH, CDR2 LQKENI. There are 14 residues in the CDR3.

This clone was seen a handful of times. The rearrangement uses TRBV19 and TRBJ1-5; perhaps TRBD1 as D (5 bases). CDR3 size: 13 residues. The V end lost 4 bases, the J end lost 7 bases, and 11 bases lay between the germline ends. Germline loops: CDR1 LNHDA, CDR2 SQIVND (reference sequence). CDR3 in amino acids: CASSSQGGQPQHF. DNA for the CDR3: TGTGCCAGTAGTAGTCAGGGAGGACAGCCCCAGCATTTT.

This rearrangement joins TRBV28 to TRBJ2-3; D is unresolved. This CDR3 has 12 amino acids. V dropped 2 bases and J dropped 11 bases, with 11 bases sitting between them. Germline V gene sequence: CDR1 MDHEN, CDR2 SYDVKM. CDR3 amino acids: CASSLVERQQYF. In nucleotides, the CDR3 is TGTGCCAGCAGTTTAGTGGAGCGTCAGCAGTATTTT. The full variable domain, its missing parts supplied by reference TRBV28 and TRBJ2-3, is DVKVTQSSRYLVKRTGEKVFLECVQDMDHENMFWYRQDPGLGLRLIYFSYDVKMKEKGDIPEGYSVSREKKERFSLILESASTNQTSMYLCASSLVERQQYFGPGTRLTVL.

The gene calls are TRBV29-1 and TRBJ2-2; 9 bases agree with TRBD2. Germline V gives CDR1 SQVTM, CDR2 ANQGSEA. This CDR3 comprises 16 residues. After removal of 0 bases from V and 4 bases from J, the junction contained 6 bases not matched to a gene. This chain's CDR3 is CSVEDRSGGITGELFF. In DNA, the CDR3 is TGCAGCGTTGAAGATCGAAGCGGGGGGATCACCGGGGAGCTGTTTTTT.

The chain has TRBV11-2 and TRBJ2-5, with a weak D call TRBD2 (6 bases). The germline CDR1 and CDR2 sequences are SGHAT and FQNNGV. The germline V and J ends were trimmed by 5 bases and 5 bases, with 18 bases remaining between them. This CDR3 has 15 residues. The CDR3 nucleotides are TGTGCCAGCAGCCTTGCGGGGCGCGAAGGGGAGACCCAGTACTTC. Protein product: CASSLAGREGETQYF.

This clone was found once. The chain recombines TRBV9 with TRBJ2-2; 10 bases are shared with TRBD2. Germline lookup yields CDR1 SGDLS and CDR2 YYNGEE. With V trimmed by 3 bases and J by 7 bases, 6 bases remained unmatched. The CDR3 extends over 15 amino acids. The CDR3 nucleotides read TGTGCCAGCAGCGGGGAGCGGGGGGGCTTCGGGGAGCTGTTTTTT. This gives the protein CASSGERGGFGELFF.

This chain uses TRBV6-6 with TRBJ2-3; 10 nucleotides match TRBD2. The germline gives CDR1 MNHNY, CDR2 SVGAGI (reference sequence). The J segment lost 4 bases and the V segment lost 6 bases, leaving 10 bases of the junction unmatched. The CDR3 sequence is 16 residues long. Here the CDR3 reads CASRPLSGGASDTQYF. The CDR3 region has the DNA TGTGCCAGCAGACCACTCAGCGGGGGGGCGTCAGATACGCAGTATTTT.

The V call is TRBV18, the J call TRBJ2-5; no definite D call. V lost 5 bases and J 4 bases, leaving 8 bases between the germline ends. The CDR3 runs 12 residues. In germline, CDR1 is KGHSH, CDR2 LQKENI. The CDR3 DNA reads TGTGCCAGCTCAATTTCCAGAGAGACCCAGTACTTC. Translated: CASSISRETQYF.

The J gene is TRBJ2-7, the V gene TRBV5-5; the match to TRBD2 covers 7 bases. Germline CDR1 and CDR2: SGHKS and YYEKEE (reference sequence). J gave up 6 bases and V 7 bases, and 16 bases lay outside the gene matches. The length of the CDR3 is 15 residues. In DNA, the CDR3 is TGTGCCAGCCAGGACGGGACTACCATTCGCAGCGAGCAGTACGTC. It is translated as CASQDGTTIRSEQYV.

The chain couples TRBV24-1 to TRBJ2-1; no clear D. The V gene lost 5 bases and the J gene lost 2 bases, with 6 bases spanning the gap. Germline CDR1 and CDR2: KGHDR and SFDVKD. The CDR3 sequence is 13 residues long. The CDR3 region has the DNA TGTGCCACCAGTGCCCGTGCCTACAATGAGCAGTTCTTC. The encoded protein is CATSARAYNEQFF.

The V and J genes are TRBV5-1 and TRBJ1-1, with 7 bases that match TRBD1. Losses at the gene ends were 3 bases for V and 4 bases for J; bases not matched to a gene: 6. Germline loops: CDR1 SGHRS, CDR2 YFSETQ. The CDR3 covers 14 residues. CDR3 sequence (DNA): TGCGCCAGCAGCTGGATGGACAGGTCCACTGAAGCTTTCTTT. It specifies CASSWMDRSTEAFF.

The chain has TRBV6-5 and TRBJ1-2; 7 bases align to TRBD1. The CDR3 consists of 14 residues. Unmatched junction bases numbered 6, after V lost 4 bases and J lost 4 bases. Germline-derived CDR1 and CDR2 are MNHEY and SVGAGI. CDR3 nucleotide sequence: TGTGCCAGCAGTTCCTTGGGGGACAGCTATGGCTACACCTTC. It is translated as CASSSLGDSYGYTF.

Comment on this clone: The same CDR3 is also encoded by other DNA sequences in this sample. DNA for the CDR3: TGTGCCAGCTCGCCGGACAGCTTGAACACTGAAGCTTTCTTT. It specifies CASSPDSLNTEAFF. V and J are TRBV18 and TRBJ1-1, with TRBD1 as a possible D gene (6 bases). Germline V gene sequence: CDR1 KGHSH, CDR2 LQKENI. The ends were cut back, 6 bases at V and 0 bases at J, with 11 bases in the middle. CDR3 length: 14 residues.

The chain couples TRBV6-5 to TRBJ2-1, with TRBD1 matching over 8 bases. Germline values: CDR1 MNHEY, CDR2 SVGAGI. The trim removed 8 bases at V and 6 bases at J, leaving 9 bases unmatched. There are 14 residues in the CDR3. CDR3 region: CASSGQGSINEQFF. The CDR3 DNA reads TGTGCCAGCTCTGGACAGGGTTCAATCAATGAGCAGTTCTTC.